A selection of T cell receptor beta chains follows, all from one sample in a study of T cells in Graves' hyperthyroidism and ophthalmopathy. TCRdb re-analysed the multiplex PCR reads in MiXCR, keeping a single row per CDR3 protein. The sample has about 640,000 distinct CDR3 sequences; 20% are singletons. The sequenced sample was blood. These receptors originate from a man aged 25-45 years with Graves' ophthalmopathy. Each CDR3 is given with its conserved first and last residue. The D gene is left open where the match is weak. The size of a clone is reported for some rows only, either as once, few or many, or as a class for expanded clones.

d_gene | j_gene | abundance | v_gene | CDR3aa | CDR3nt
NA | TRBJ2-4 | few | TRBV7-9 | CASSSGTANIQYF | TGTGCCAGCAGTTCCGGGACGGCAAACATTCAGTACTTC
NA | TRBJ2-2 | few | TRBV28 | CASKASDYTGELFF | TGTGCCAGCAAAGCCAGCGATTACACCGGGGAGCTGTTTTTT
TRBD2 | TRBJ2-2 | NA | TRBV19 | CASSLLRVAGVTGELFF | TGTGCCAGTAGTCTCCTCCGGGTAGCGGGAGTCACCGGGGAGCTGTTTTTT
NA | TRBJ2-5 | few | TRBV28 | CASSSPFGQETQYF | TGTGCCAGCAGTTCTCCTTTTGGGCAAGAGACCCAGTACTTC
TRBD1 | TRBJ2-1 | NA | TRBV6-6 | CASSYSTGTYNEQFF | TGTGCCAGCAGTTACTCGACAGGGACCTACAATGAGCAGTTCTTC
NA | TRBJ2-3 | NA | TRBV6-1 | CASTPPGTDTQYF | TGTGCCAGCACCCCCCCGGGCACAGATACGCAGTATTTT
TRBD2 | TRBJ2-7 | once | TRBV20-1 | CSARVPGGPLEQYF | TGCAGTGCTAGAGTGCCGGGGGGGCCTCTGGAGCAGTACTTC
TRBD1 | TRBJ1-1 | few | TRBV6-1 | CASESGGSVTEAFF | TGTGCCAGCGAGTCAGGGGGCAGTGTCACTGAAGCTTTCTTT
NA | TRBJ2-7 | many | TRBV7-2 | CASSLEGIHYEQYF | TGTGCCAGCAGCTTAGAGGGAATCCACTACGAGCAGTACTTC
NA | TRBJ1-2 | few | TRBV2 | CASSEIRSSNYGYTF | TGTGCCAGCAGTGAAATTAGGAGTTCGAACTATGGCTACACCTTC
NA | TRBJ2-1 | NA | TRBV4-1 | CASSQNPTKTYNEQFF | TGCGCCAGCAGCCAAAACCCTACGAAGACTTACAATGAGCAGTTCTTC
TRBD2 | TRBJ2-1 | NA | TRBV11-2 | CASGVNPGLAGGPAHNEQFF | TGTGCCAGCGGGGTGAATCCGGGACTAGCGGGAGGGCCGGCCCACAATGAGCAGTTCTTC
NA | TRBJ2-5 | few | TRBV27 | CASSLDGEETQYF | TGTGCCAGCAGTTTGGATGGGGAAGAGACCCAGTACTTC
TRBD1 | TRBJ1-2 | many | TRBV28 | CASSLPGQANYGYTF | TGTGCCAGCAGTTTACCGGGACAGGCTAACTATGGCTACACCTTC
NA | TRBJ2-7 | NA | TRBV7-2 | CASSSYGSYEQYF | TGTGCCAGCAGCTCGTACGGCTCCTACGAGCAGTACTTC
NA | TRBJ2-7 | few | TRBV7-9 | CASSGALRAEQYF | TGTGCCAGCAGCGGGGCTCTTAGGGCCGAGCAGTACTTC
NA | TRBJ1-1 | many | TRBV2 | CASWGNTEAFF | TGTGCCAGCTGGGGAAACACTGAAGCTTTCTTT
TRBD1 | TRBJ2-7 | NA | TRBV4-3 | CASSHLVRGQISYEQYF | TGCGCCAGCAGCCACTTAGTCAGGGGACAGATCTCCTACGAGCAGTACTTC
NA | TRBJ2-4 | NA | TRBV6-1 | CASSDRDENIQYF | TGTGCCAGCAGTGACCGGGACGAAAACATTCAGTACTTC
NA | TRBJ1-5 | NA | TRBV2 | CASRETGLEPQHF | TGTGCCAGCAGAGAGACAGGTTTGGAGCCCCAGCATTTT
NA | TRBJ1-1 | few | TRBV5-1 | CASGETGNTEAFF | TGCGCCAGCGGCGAGACAGGCAACACTGAAGCTTTCTTT
NA | TRBJ1-1 | NA | TRBV19 | CASSISGTAWGTEAFF | TGTGCCAGTAGTATATCCGGGACGGCCTGGGGCACTGAAGCTTTCTTT
NA | TRBJ2-3 | NA | TRBV20-1 | CSARGGNTDTQYF | TGCAGTGCTAGGGGGGGTAACACAGATACGCAGTATTTT
NA | TRBJ2-5 | many | TRBV28 | CASSFSQYKQETQYF | TGTGCCAGCAGTTTCTCGCAGTATAAACAAGAGACCCAGTACTTC
TRBD2 | TRBJ2-1 | NA | TRBV7-9 | CASSPRTSGREYNEQFF | TGTGCCAGCAGCCCCCGGACTAGCGGGAGGGAATACAATGAGCAGTTCTTC
TRBD1 | TRBJ1-5 | NA | TRBV19 | CASSDRVTNQPQHF | TGTGCCAGTAGCGACAGGGTGACCAATCAGCCCCAGCATTTT
NA | TRBJ2-7 | few | TRBV28 | CASSLRFSPTYEQYF | TGTGCCAGCAGTTTACGGTTCAGTCCGACCTACGAGCAGTACTTC
TRBD1 | TRBJ2-7 | NA | TRBV7-8 | CASSTKTGSYEQYF | TGTGCCAGCAGCACCAAGACAGGGTCTTACGAGCAGTACTTC
TRBD1 | TRBJ1-2 | NA | TRBV6-1 | CASSTPGQGVDGYTF | TGTGCCAGCAGTACCCCGGGACAGGGTGTGGATGGCTACACCTTC
TRBD1 | TRBJ2-4 | NA | TRBV7-9 | CASSRIGQGFNIQYF | TGTGCCAGCAGCCGAATCGGACAGGGGTTTAACATTCAGTACTTC
NA | TRBJ2-7 | many | TRBV18 | CASSERYREDEQYF | TGTGCCAGCTCCGAAAGATACAGGGAGGACGAGCAGTACTTC
NA | TRBJ2-3 | NA | TRBV6-5 | CASSYSGGRGVSQYF | TGTGCCAGCAGTTACTCAGGAGGGCGCGGGGTCTCGCAGTATTTT
NA | TRBJ2-5 | many | TRBV28 | CASIGREETQYF | TGTGCCAGCATCGGCAGGGAAGAGACCCAGTACTTC
NA | TRBJ2-7 | many | TRBV20-1 | CSARGTSPYEQYF | TGCAGTGCTAGAGGGACTTCACCGTACGAGCAGTACTTC
NA | TRBJ1-4 | few | TRBV5-1 | CASRAGRRNEKLFF | TGCGCCAGCAGGGCGGGACGGAGAAATGAAAAACTGTTTTTT
NA | TRBJ1-5 | many | TRBV10-3 | CAISERSRDSNQPQHF | TGTGCCATCAGTGAGAGAAGCCGGGACAGCAATCAGCCCCAGCATTTT
NA | TRBJ1-2 | NA | TRBV7-2 | CASSGRNYGYTF | TGTGCCAGCAGCGGACGTAACTATGGCTACACCTTC
TRBD1 | TRBJ2-7 | many | TRBV12-3/TRBV12-4 | CASSLRGDRGKQYF | TGTGCCAGCAGTCTCCGGGGGGACAGGGGCAAGCAGTACTTC
NA | TRBJ1-1 | few | TRBV28 | CASKVVPNTEAFF | TGTGCCAGCAAGGTTGTTCCGAACACTGAAGCTTTCTTT
NA | TRBJ2-5 | many | TRBV11-2 | CASSLVSRSQETQYF | TGTGCCAGCAGCTTGGTTTCCAGGTCTCAAGAGACCCAGTACTTC
NA | TRBJ2-5 | many | TRBV4-2 | CASSQDRAGPQETQYF | TGTGCCAGCAGCCAAGATCGGGCGGGGCCCCAAGAGACCCAGTACTTC
TRBD1 | TRBJ1-1 | few | TRBV20-1 | CSARGDRGASGTEAFF | TGCAGTGCTAGGGGGGACAGGGGAGCGTCGGGCACTGAAGCTTTCTTT
NA | TRBJ2-1 | few | TRBV27 | CASSSTTTVSSYNEQFF | TGTGCCAGCAGTTCTACCACGACGGTGAGCTCCTACAATGAGCAGTTCTTC
NA | TRBJ1-1 | NA | TRBV9 | CASSVATGNTEAFF | TGTGCCAGCAGCGTGGCGACGGGTAACACTGAAGCTTTCTTT
NA | TRBJ1-3 | few | TRBV7-9 | CASSFLQGNTIYF | TGTGCCAGCAGCTTTTTACAGGGAAACACCATATATTTT
NA | TRBJ1-2 | few | TRBV6-2/TRBV6-3 | CASSGETAPYGYTF | TGTGCCAGCAGTGGGGAGACCGCTCCCTATGGCTACACCTTC
NA | TRBJ1-3 | NA | TRBV24-1 | CATDLTPGGNTIYF | TGTGCCACCGACTTAACACCGGGCGGAAACACCATATATTTT
NA | TRBJ2-7 | NA | TRBV28 | CASSNLQGGQYF | TGTGCCAGCAGTAACCTGCAGGGCGGGCAGTACTTC
NA | TRBJ2-5 | NA | TRBV29-1 | CSVQGAETQYF | TGCAGCGTTCAAGGGGCTGAGACCCAGTACTTC
TRBD1 | TRBJ1-1 | few | TRBV29-1 | CSVDMGQGALGAFF | TGCAGCGTTGATATGGGACAGGGGGCCCTTGGGGCTTTCTTT
TRBD2 | TRBJ2-7 | NA | TRBV2 | CASTGLAETYEQYF | TGTGCCAGCACGGGACTAGCGGAGACCTACGAGCAGTACTTC
TRBD1 | TRBJ1-4 | NA | TRBV20-1 | CSAPDRANEKLFF | TGCAGTGCGCCGGACAGGGCGAATGAAAAACTGTTTTTT
NA | TRBJ1-5 | NA | TRBV27 | CASSQSGGPQHF | TGTGCCAGCAGCCAATCCGGTGGGCCCCAGCATTTT
TRBD1 | TRBJ2-2 | few | TRBV6-1 | CASSWTGDTGELFF | TGTGCCAGCAGTTGGACAGGGGACACCGGGGAGCTGTTTTTT
NA | TRBJ2-1 | NA | TRBV7-2 | CASSLAGTQATTEQFF | TGTGCCAGCAGCTTAGCAGGGACCCAGGCTACGACGGAGCAGTTCTTC
TRBD1 | TRBJ1-1 | many | TRBV11-2 | CASSWPGGTEAFF | TGTGCCAGCAGCTGGCCAGGGGGCACTGAAGCTTTCTTT
NA | TRBJ1-5 | many | TRBV11-2 | CASSSTGGTQPQHF | TGTGCCAGCAGCTCTACGGGGGGCACTCAGCCCCAGCATTTT